This T cell receptor beta chain was found in a study of T-cell memory formation after mild COVID-19. From the 5' RACE reads, TCRdb called clonotypes with MiXCR, one entry per CDR3 protein. Of 170,000 or so distinct CDR3 sequences detected, 31% appear once; the ten largest clones hold about 12%. Whole-study findings and limits: Nothing showed for sure that second-wave clones peaking on day 37 were SARS-CoV-2 specific.

Notes on this clonotype: Its antigen is not known.

This CDR3 is built from 14 residues. The V end lost 1 base, the J end lost 5 bases, and 6 bases lay between the germline ends. Germline V gives CDR1 LGHNA, CDR2 YSLEER. The sequenced sample was PBMCs or a T cell subset sorted from them (not recorded which). The chain is built from TRBV4-3 and TRBJ2-6; D uncertain. The receptor's source is an adult woman who had mild COVID-19 (a few samples of this study predate the infection). Cell type and time point are not known. CDR3 amino acids: CASSQGTWANVLTF. DNA for the CDR3: TGCGCCAGCAGCCAAGGGACCTGGGCCAACGTCCTGACTTTC.